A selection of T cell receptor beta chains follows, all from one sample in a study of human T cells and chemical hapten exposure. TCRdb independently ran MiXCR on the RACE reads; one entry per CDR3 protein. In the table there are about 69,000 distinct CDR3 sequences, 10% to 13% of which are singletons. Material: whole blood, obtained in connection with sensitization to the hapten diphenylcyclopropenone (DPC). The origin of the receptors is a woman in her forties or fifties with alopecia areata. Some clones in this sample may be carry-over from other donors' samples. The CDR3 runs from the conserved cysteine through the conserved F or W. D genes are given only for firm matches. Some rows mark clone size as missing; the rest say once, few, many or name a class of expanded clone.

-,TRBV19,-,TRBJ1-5,TGTGCCAGTAAGGAGCTCAATCAGCCCCAGCATTTT,CASKELNQPQHF
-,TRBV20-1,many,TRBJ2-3,TGCAGTGCTGGAGCGGGTATCACAGATACGCAGTATTTT,CSAGAGITDTQYF
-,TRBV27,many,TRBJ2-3,TGTGCCAGCAGTTATTCCCAGAAAGATACGCAGTATTTT,CASSYSQKDTQYF
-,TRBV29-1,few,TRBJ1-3,TGCAGCGTTGGTCCGGCGCGAAGCTCTGGAAACACCATATATTTT,CSVGPARSSGNTIYF
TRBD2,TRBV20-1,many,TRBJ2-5,TGCAGTGCTAGAAGTAGCGGGAGTACTGAGACCCAGTACTTC,CSARSSGSTETQYF
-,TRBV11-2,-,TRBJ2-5,TGTGCCAGCAGTTACGGACAGCAAGAGACCCAGTACTTC,CASSYGQQETQYF
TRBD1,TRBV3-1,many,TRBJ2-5,TGTGCCAGCAGCCAAGAATGGGACAGGGCGGAGACCCAGTACTTC,CASSQEWDRAETQYF
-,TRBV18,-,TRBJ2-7,TGTGCCAGCTCACCTTACGCCTACGAGCAGTACTTC,CASSPYAYEQYF
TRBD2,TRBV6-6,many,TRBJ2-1,TGTGCCAGCAGTTTATCGGGACTAGCGAGAGTCTCCTACAATGAGCAGTTCTTC,CASSLSGLARVSYNEQFF
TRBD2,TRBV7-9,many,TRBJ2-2,TGTGCCAGCACCTCTAGCGGCTATTACACCGGGGAGCTGTTTTTT,CASTSSGYYTGELFF
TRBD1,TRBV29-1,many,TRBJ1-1,TGCAGCGTTGACGGGACAGGGCTTCGTACTGAAGCTTTCTTT,CSVDGTGLRTEAFF
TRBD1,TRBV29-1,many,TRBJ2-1,TGCAGCGTAGCCGGGACAGGGAGCAATGAGCAGTTCTTC,CSVAGTGSNEQFF
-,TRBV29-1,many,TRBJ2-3,TGCAGCGTTGTTATTACGGGGACAGATACGCAGTATTTT,CSVVITGTDTQYF
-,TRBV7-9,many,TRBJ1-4,TGTGCCAGCAGCTTAGCTGTGGAATCTAATGAAAAACTGTTTTTT,CASSLAVESNEKLFF
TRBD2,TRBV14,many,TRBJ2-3,TGTGCCAGCAGCCAAGACCCGCGGACTAGCGGGAGGACAACAGATACGCAGTATTTT,CASSQDPRTSGRTTDTQYF
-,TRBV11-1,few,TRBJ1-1,TGTGCCAGCAGTAGCTGGGAAGGAGCTTTCTTT,CASSSWEGAFF
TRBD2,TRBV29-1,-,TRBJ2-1,TGCAGCGCCGAGGGCGGGAGATCCTACAATGAGCAGTTCTTC,CSAEGGRSYNEQFF
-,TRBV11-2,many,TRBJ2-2,TGTGCCAGCAGCCTCCGGTTACTAGAGGTCCCCGGGGAGCTGTTTTTT,CASSLRLLEVPGELFF
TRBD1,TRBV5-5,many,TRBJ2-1,TGTGCCAGCAGCTTGGTATGGGACAGCGCGAACAATGAGCAGTTCTTC,CASSLVWDSANNEQFF
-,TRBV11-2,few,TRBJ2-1,TGTGCCAGCAGCTCGCAGCAGTTGAGCTCCTACAATGAGCAGTTCTTC,CASSSQQLSSYNEQFF
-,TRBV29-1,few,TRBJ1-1,TGCAGCGTTGGGGTCGGTGGCGACACTGAAGCTTTCTTT,CSVGVGGDTEAFF
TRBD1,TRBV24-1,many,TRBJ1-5,TGTGCCACCAGTGAGGCTACAGGGGCCAACAATCAGCCCCAGCATTTT,CATSEATGANNQPQHF
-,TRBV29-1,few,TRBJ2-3,TGCAGCGTTGAAGGTCCGCGCACAGATACGCAGTATTTT,CSVEGPRTDTQYF
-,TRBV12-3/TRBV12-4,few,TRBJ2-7,TGTGCCAGCAGTTTTTCACCGGGAGTAAACGAGCAGTACTTC,CASSFSPGVNEQYF
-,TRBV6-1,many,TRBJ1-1,TGTGCCAGCTGGGAGGAGACCTGGGGTGAAGCTTTCTTT,CASWEETWGEAFF
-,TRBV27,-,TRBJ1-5,TGTGCCAGCAGTTTATATGGGCAGCCCCAGCATTTT,CASSLYGQPQHF
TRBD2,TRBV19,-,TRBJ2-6,TGTGCCACCAACGGACTAGCGGGACTCGACCCACGCTCTGGGGCCAACGTCCTGACTTTC,CATNGLAGLDPRSGANVLTF
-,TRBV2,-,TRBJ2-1,TGTGCCAGCAACCTCTACAATGAGCAGTTCTTC,CASNLYNEQFF
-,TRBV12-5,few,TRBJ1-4,TGTGCTAGTGGTACCCGGACTGCAACTAATGAAAAACTGTTTTTT,CASGTRTATNEKLFF
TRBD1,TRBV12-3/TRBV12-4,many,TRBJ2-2,TGTGCCACCAAACAGGGGATGGCCGGGGAGCTGTTTTTT,CATKQGMAGELFF
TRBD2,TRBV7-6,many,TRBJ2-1,TGTGCCAGCAGCCCTCTATGGACTAGAGGGTCGAATGAGCAGTTCTTC,CASSPLWTRGSNEQFF
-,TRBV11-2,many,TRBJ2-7,TGTGCCAGCAGCTTTGAGGGAGCCTACGAGCAGTACTTC,CASSFEGAYEQYF
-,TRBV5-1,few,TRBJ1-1,TGCGCCAGCAGCTTGGCCGGGGGTAATGAAGCTTTCTTT,CASSLAGGNEAFF
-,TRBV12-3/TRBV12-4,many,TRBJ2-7,TGTGCCAGCAGCAAGACTGTCTACGAGCAGTACTTC,CASSKTVYEQYF
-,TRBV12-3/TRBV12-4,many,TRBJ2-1,TGTGCCAGTTCATGGACCGCCACAGAGCAGTTCTTC,CASSWTATEQFF
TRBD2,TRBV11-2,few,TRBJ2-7,TGTGCCAGCAGCTTAATACTAGCGGGAGCCGAGCAGTACTTC,CASSLILAGAEQYF
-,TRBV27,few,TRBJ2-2,TGTGCCAGCAGTTTCCCAGGGGCCGGGGAGCTGTTTTTT,CASSFPGAGELFF
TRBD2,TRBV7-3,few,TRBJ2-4,TGTGCCAGCAGCTCGACTAGCGGGAGGATTCAGTACTTC,CASSSTSGRIQYF
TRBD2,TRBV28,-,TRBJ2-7,TGTGCCAGCAGTTTGGGGACTAGCGGGAGCTACGAGCAGTACTTC,CASSLGTSGSYEQYF
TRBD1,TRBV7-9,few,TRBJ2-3,TGTGCCAGCAGCTCGTTGACAGGGGTGAGGGCAGATACGCAGTATTTT,CASSSLTGVRADTQYF
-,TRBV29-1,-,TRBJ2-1,TGCAGCGTTGAATCCCTGAAGGGGGTCTACAATGAGCAGTTCTTC,CSVESLKGVYNEQFF
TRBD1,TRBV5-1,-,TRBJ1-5,TGCGCCAGCAGCTTGAACCGGGACAGCGAACTAAATTTT,CASSLNRDSELNF
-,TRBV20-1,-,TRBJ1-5,TGCAGTGCTAGCGGGGGGCACGTCTACGGAGGCAATCAGCCCCAGCATTTT,CSASGGHVYGGNQPQHF
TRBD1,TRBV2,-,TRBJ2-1,TGTGCCGGCTCCCGGGACAGGGGAACTTACAATGAGCAGTTCTTC,CAGSRDRGTYNEQFF
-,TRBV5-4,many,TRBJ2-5,TGTGCCAGCAGCCCAACCCCTAGTTGGGCGCTAGAGACCCAGTACTTC,CASSPTPSWALETQYF
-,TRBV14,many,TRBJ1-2,TGTGCCAGCAGCCATCGTTACAGGGACGGCTACACCTTC,CASSHRYRDGYTF
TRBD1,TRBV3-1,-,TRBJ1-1,TGTGCCAGCAGCAAAAGCACAGGGGGCACTGAAGCTTTCTTT,CASSKSTGGTEAFF
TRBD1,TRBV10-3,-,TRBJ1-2,TGTGCCATCAGTGAAAACTGGACAGGGGGCTATGGCTACACCTTC,CAISENWTGGYGYTF
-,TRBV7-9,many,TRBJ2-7,TGTGCCAGCAGCCCTGGGGGGCGCGAGCAGTACTTC,CASSPGGREQYF
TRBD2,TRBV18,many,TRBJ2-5,TGTGCCAGCTCACCAATTAGCGGGAGTCAAGGAGAGACCCAGTACTTC,CASSPISGSQGETQYF
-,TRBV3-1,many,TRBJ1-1,TGTGCCAGCAGCCAAGATTACGGAGCTTTCTTT,CASSQDYGAFF
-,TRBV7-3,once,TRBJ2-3,TGTGCCAGCAGCCCGCATAGTGGTGATACGCAGTATTTT,CASSPHSGDTQYF
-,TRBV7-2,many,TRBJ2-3,TGTGCCAGCAGCGGCGGGAACACAGATACGCAGTATTTT,CASSGGNTDTQYF
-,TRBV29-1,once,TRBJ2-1,TGCAGCGTTGAGGGGGCGGCTTCGGATGAGCAGTTCTTC,CSVEGAASDEQFF
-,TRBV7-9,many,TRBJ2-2,TGTGCCAGCAGCTTTCCGCAGCGGGCGACTACAAGAAGAAAGGAGCTGTTTTTT,CASSFPQRATTRRKELFF
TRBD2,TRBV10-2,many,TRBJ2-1,TGCGCCACTTGGGGACTAGCGGGAGCCTATGAGCAGTTCTTC,CATWGLAGAYEQFF